The next 15 T cell receptor beta chains were all read from a single sample in a study of blood T cell repertoires in COVID-19 (dated by TCRdb to about 2020). The method behind the library was the immunoSEQ multiplex PCR assay. The source is immuneACCESS, and TCRdb retained only in-frame sequences with V and J called. Part of the clones is not carried over; for the studies checked, unresolved V genes explain less than half of this, and the remainder is unexplained. A total of tens of thousands of clones appear in this sample, roughly 84% of them only once. The top ten clones comprise around 11% of the sample. The material sequenced was peripheral blood. The source of these receptors is a man aged 70 or older with acute or convalescent COVID-19.

V gene TRBV15 combines with J gene TRBJ1-4; 9 bases are shared with TRBD1. Germline V gene lookup returns CDR1 LNHNV and CDR2 YYDKDF (reference sequence). This CDR3 spans 15 amino acids. V lost 5 bases and J lost 4; bases outside the gene matches: 5. CDR3 nucleotide sequence: TGTGCCACCAGCGCCGGACAGGGGAATAATGAAAAACTGTTTTTT. Protein product: CATSAGQGNNEKLFF.

The table lists this clone with a count of one. This sequence joins TRBV19 and TRBJ1-1; TRBD1 matches at 8 bases. The CDR3 totals 13 residues. The V gene end was trimmed by 6 bases and the J gene end by 4 bases; junction bases not matched to a gene: 4. Per the germline V gene, CDR1 is LNHDA and CDR2 is SQIVND (reference sequence). The CDR3 reads CASSVQGATEAFF. CDR3 nucleotides: TGTGCCAGTAGCGTTCAGGGGGCCACTGAAGCTTTCTTT.

In its sample, this clone was seen a few times. This sequence joins TRBV28 and TRBJ2-4; the D gene is possibly TRBD1 (5 bases). The CDR3 has 17 residues. Germline V gene lookup returns CDR1 MDHEN and CDR2 SYDVKM. Trimming removed 4 bases from V and 0 bases from J, with 16 bases in between. CDR3 amino acids: CASSSLRQTLAKNIQYF. CDR3 nucleotide sequence: TGTGCCAGCAGTTCCCTAAGACAGACTCTAGCCAAAAACATTCAGTACTTC. Variable domain in full (rest from reference TRBV28 and TRBJ2-4): DVKVTQSSRYLVKRTGEKVFLECVQDMDHENMFWYRQDPGLGLRLIYFSYDVKMKEKGDIPEGYSVSREKKERFSLILESASTNQTSMYLCASSSLRQTLAKNIQYFGAGTRLSVL.

This clone was recorded a few times. The rearrangement joins TRBV7-9 to TRBJ1-1; D ambiguous. Germline V lookup: CDR1 SEHNR, CDR2 FQNEAQ (reference sequence). This CDR3 region has 14 residues. Deletions cut 1 base from V and 1 base from J, with 7 bases between. The CDR3: CASSLEAGNTEAFF. The CDR3 nucleotides are TGTGCCAGCAGCTTAGAGGCAGGGAACACTGAAGCTTTCTTT.

J is TRBJ1-5 and V is TRBV5-6, with D unresolved. The germline V gene has CDR1 SGHDT and CDR2 YYEEEE. Deletions cut 4 bases from V and 5 bases from J, with 10 bases between. The CDR3 sequence is 13 residues long. The CDR3, as DNA: TGTGCCAGCAGCGGAGGTATCCATCAGCCCCAGCATTTT. Encoded protein: CASSGGIHQPQHF.

This clone was observed a handful of times. The chain combines TRBV19 with TRBJ2-1; a possible D gene is TRBD2 (6 bases). The CDR3 totals 14 residues. V dropped 4 bases and J dropped 1 base, with 8 bases sitting between them. Looked up from germline, CDR1 is LNHDA and CDR2 is SQIVND (reference sequence). CDR3 in amino acids: CASSRRGSYNEQFF. CDR3 bases: TGTGCCAGTAGTAGGCGGGGTTCCTACAATGAGCAGTTCTTC. Complete variable domain (other parts from reference TRBV19 and TRBJ2-1): DGGITQSPKYLFRKEGQNVTLSCEQNLNHDAMYWYRQDPGQGLRLIYYSQIVNDFQKGDIAEGYSVSREKKESFPLTVTSAQKNPTAFYLCASSRRGSYNEQFFGPGTRLTVL.

The rearrangement joins TRBV7-2 to TRBJ1-5; the match to TRBD1 covers 8 bases. Germline CDR1 SGHTA, CDR2 FQGNSA. The J segment lost 6 bases and the V segment lost 1 base, leaving 8 bases of the junction unmatched. The CDR3 covers 16 residues. The CDR3 coding sequence is TGTGCCAGCAGCTTAGGTCGGACAGGGACGAGTCAGCCCCAGCATTTT. Protein product: CASSLGRTGTSQPQHF.

This clone was counted only a few times. The gene calls are TRBV19 and TRBJ1-5; 8 nucleotides agree with TRBD1. The V gene end was trimmed by 1 base and the J gene end by 2 bases; junction bases not matched to a gene: 7. The CDR3 spans 17 residues. CDR1 LNHDA and CDR2 SQIVND come from the germline V gene (reference sequence). Here the CDR3 DNA reads TGTGCCAGTAGTATAGGGAGGAAACAGGGGGGCAATCAGCCCCAGCATTTT. Translated: CASSIGRKQGGNQPQHF.

The V gene is TRBV30, the J gene TRBJ2-2, with a weak D call TRBD1 (5 bases). This CDR3 has 15 residues. V was cut by 2 bases and J by 3 bases, with 13 bases left in between. In germline, CDR1 is GTSNPN, CDR2 SVGIG (reference sequence). The chain's CDR3 is CAWSRGGPHTGELFF. CDR3 sequence (DNA): TGTGCCTGGAGTAGGGGTGGACCCCACACCGGGGAGCTGTTTTTT.

This chain connects TRBV19 to TRBJ1-5, with TRBD1 matching 7 bases. J gave up 4 bases and V 6 bases, and 3 bases lay outside the gene matches. The CDR3 is 13 amino acids. Per the germline V gene, CDR1 is LNHDA and CDR2 is SQIVND (reference sequence). The CDR3 spells CASSRDRNQPQHF. CDR3 bases: TGTGCCAGTAGCCGGGACAGAAATCAGCCCCAGCATTTT.

The chain recombines TRBV2 with TRBJ1-5; tentative D call: TRBD1 (5 bases). Trimming cost V 8 bases and J 3 bases, with 8 bases left between them. CDR1 is SNHLY, CDR2 FYNNEI, per germline. This CDR3 is 12 amino acids long. The CDR3 DNA reads TGTGCCAGCCGACAGAACAATCAGCCCCAGCATTTT. As protein: CASRQNNQPQHF. The entire variable domain, with the rest obtained from reference TRBV2 and TRBJ1-5, is as follows: EPEVTQTPSHQVTQMGQEVILRCVPISNHLYFYWYRQILGQKVEFLVSFYNNEISEKSEIFDDQFSVERPDGSNFTLKIRSTKLEDSAMYFCASRQNNQPQHFGDGTRLSIL.

The chain recombines TRBV19 with TRBJ1-1; 9 bases agree with TRBD1. The CDR3 runs to 14 residues. Germline trimming cut 7 bases from V and 7 bases from J; bases unmatched to any gene: 10. Germline V gives CDR1 LNHDA, CDR2 SQIVND (reference sequence). The CDR3 nucleotides read TGTGCCAGTACCGAGGACAGGGGATCGCGTGAAGCTTTCTTT. Amino acid sequence: CASTEDRGSREAFF.

A single count supports this clone. J is TRBJ2-7 and V is TRBV3-1 (or the pseudogene TRBV3-2), with 10 bases matching TRBD1. There are 13 residues in the CDR3. With V trimmed by 3 bases and J by 7 bases, 3 bases remained unmatched. Looked up from germline, CDR1 is LGHDT and CDR2 is YNNKEL (reference sequence). In DNA form, the CDR3 reads TGTGCCAGCAGCCACGGACAGGGGGGTGAGCAGTACTTC. This codes for CASSHGQGGEQYF.

The chain has TRBV4-1 and TRBJ2-1; 16 bases are shared with TRBD2. The CDR3 extends over 19 amino acids. Germline assignment: CDR1 MGHRA and CDR2 YSYEKL. The J segment lost 1 base and the V segment lost 4 bases, leaving 7 bases of the junction unmatched. The CDR3 spells CASSPGLAGGPRSYNEQFF. CDR3 sequence (DNA): TGCGCCAGCAGCCCGGGACTAGCGGGGGGGCCTCGTTCCTACAATGAGCAGTTCTTC.

This chain joins TRBV18 and TRBJ2-1; 9 bases map to TRBD1. V dropped 0 bases and J dropped 7; count of bases not matched to a gene: 7. The CDR3 contains 16 residues. CDR1 and CDR2 from the germline V gene are KGHSH and LQKENI. The CDR3 loop is CASSPPGNRGQNEQFF. DNA of the CDR3: TGTGCCAGCTCACCACCGGGGAACAGGGGGCAGAATGAGCAGTTCTTC.